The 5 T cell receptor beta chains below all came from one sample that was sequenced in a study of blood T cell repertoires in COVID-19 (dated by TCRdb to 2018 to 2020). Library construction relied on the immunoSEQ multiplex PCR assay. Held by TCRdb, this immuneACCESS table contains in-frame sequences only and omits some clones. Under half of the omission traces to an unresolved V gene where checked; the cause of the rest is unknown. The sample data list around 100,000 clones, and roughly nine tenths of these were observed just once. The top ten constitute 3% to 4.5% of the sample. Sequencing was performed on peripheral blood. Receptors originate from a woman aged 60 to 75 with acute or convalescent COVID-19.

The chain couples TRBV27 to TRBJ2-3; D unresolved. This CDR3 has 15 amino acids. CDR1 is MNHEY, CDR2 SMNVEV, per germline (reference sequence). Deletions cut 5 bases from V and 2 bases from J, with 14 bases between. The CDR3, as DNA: TGTGCCAGCAGTATCGGAGTGCAGTACACAGATACGCAGTATTTT. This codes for CASSIGVQYTDTQYF.

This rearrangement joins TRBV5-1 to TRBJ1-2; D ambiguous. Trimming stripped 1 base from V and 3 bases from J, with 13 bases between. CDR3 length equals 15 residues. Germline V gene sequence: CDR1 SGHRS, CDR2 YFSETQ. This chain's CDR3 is CASSLTTTRDYGYTF. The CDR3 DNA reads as TGCGCCAGCAGCTTGACTACTACTCGAGACTATGGCTACACCTTC.

CDR3 sequence reads: CASRTWGGTYNSPLHF. As DNA, the CDR3 is TGTGCCAGCAGGACTTGGGGGGGTACCTATAATTCACCCCTCCACTTT. The chain is built from TRBV27 and TRBJ1-6, with D perhaps matching TRBD1 (5 bases). The V and J ends lost 6 bases and 2 bases respectively, with 14 bases between them. CDR1 is MNHEY, CDR2 SMNVEV, per germline (reference sequence). This CDR3 region has 16 residues.

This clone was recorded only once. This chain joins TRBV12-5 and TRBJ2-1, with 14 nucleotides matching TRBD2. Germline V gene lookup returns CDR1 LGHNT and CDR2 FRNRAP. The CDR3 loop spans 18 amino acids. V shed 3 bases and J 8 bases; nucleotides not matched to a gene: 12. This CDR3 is CASGLRLMGTSGRHEQFF. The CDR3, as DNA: TGTGCTAGTGGTTTACGACTCATGGGGACTAGCGGGAGACATGAGCAGTTCTTC.

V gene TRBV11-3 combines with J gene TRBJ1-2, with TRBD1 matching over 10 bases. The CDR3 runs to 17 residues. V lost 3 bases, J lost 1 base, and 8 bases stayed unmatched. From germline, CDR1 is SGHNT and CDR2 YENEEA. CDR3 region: CASSFRDRGVVNYGYTF. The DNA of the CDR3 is TGTGCCAGCAGCTTCCGGGACAGGGGAGTAGTTAACTATGGCTACACCTTC.